The text below deals with one T cell receptor beta chain. No antigen is known for it. A read error is possible here, since a much larger clone lies one base away. The data derive from a study of identical twins. Unique molecular identifiers were present on the cDNA, and a universal primer site came from template switching. TCRdb re-called the 5' RACE reads through MiXCR, storing one row per CDR3 protein. Of 1.5 million to 2 million distinct CDR3 sequences in the sample, under 35% were seen once. The germline gives CDR1 LGHNA, CDR2 YNFKEQ. There are 15 residues in the CDR3. With V trimmed by 0 bases and J by 7 bases, 8 bases remained unmatched. Study findings and constraints: Cord blood beta clonotypes present at high abundance carried fewer insertions; no such pattern appeared in memory repertoires. Diverse VJ usage suggested most zero-insertion clonotypes were not invariant T cells.

Source material: cord blood. The receptor was isolated from a newborn girl in good health. The chain has TRBV4-2 and TRBJ2-7; 8 positions match TRBD2. CDR3 sequence: CASSQDFLAGNEQYF. The DNA of the CDR3 is TGTGCCAGCAGCCAAGACTTCCTAGCGGGCAATGAGCAGTACTTC.